The 25 T cell receptor beta chains reported below all come from one sample, sequenced in a study of blood T cell repertoires in COVID-19. Sequencing was performed with immunoSEQ multiplex PCR; in TCRdb, only in-frame clones are kept and a portion is missing. The table has 200,000 to 250,000 clones, 90% to 95% seen once. Sequenced: PBMCs or T cells enriched from blood (not recorded which). The origin of the receptors is a woman under 30 who had recovered from COVID-19.

This clone was seen a single time. The chain employs TRBV7-9 and TRBJ1-2; 10 nucleotides agree with TRBD1. This CDR3 region has 16 residues. In germline, CDR1 is SEHNR, CDR2 FQNEAQ (reference sequence). The V gene end was trimmed by 7 bases and the J gene end by 4 bases; junction bases not matched to a gene: 12. The CDR3: CASNLAGTGVSYGYTF. The CDR3 DNA follows: TGTGCCAGCAATCTTGCCGGGACAGGGGTTAGCTATGGCTACACCTTC.

CDR3 sequence: CASSRDRAFNEQYF. CDR3 nucleotide sequence: TGTGCCAGCAGTCGGGACAGGGCTTTTAACGAGCAGTACTTC. This sequence joins TRBV9 and TRBJ2-7; TRBD1 matches 9 bases. V trimming: 5 bases; J trimming: 5 bases; junction bases outside the gene matches: 8. The CDR3 has 14 residues. Per the germline V gene, CDR1 is SGDLS and CDR2 is YYNGEE.

The V gene is TRBV10-3, the J gene TRBJ1-5; D is undetermined. The CDR3 extends over 12 amino acids. In germline, CDR1 is ENHRY, CDR2 SYGVKD. The V gene lost 2 bases and the J gene lost 7 bases, with 6 bases spanning the gap. CDR3 protein: CAISEGVQPQHF. CDR3 DNA: TGTGCCATCAGTGAGGGAGTACAGCCCCAGCATTTT.

The chain joins TRBV28 to TRBJ2-2; the D gene is possibly TRBD2 (6 bases). This CDR3 is built from 15 residues. The germline V gene has CDR1 MDHEN and CDR2 SYDVKM. Deletions cut 2 bases from V and 4 bases from J, with 11 bases between. CDR3 residues: CASSLGRDGTGELFF. DNA of the CDR3: TGTGCCAGCAGTTTAGGGCGGGACGGCACCGGGGAGCTGTTTTTT.

The chain couples TRBV27 to TRBJ2-7, with TRBD1 identical over 11 bases. V lost 7 bases to trimming and J lost 4 bases; unmatched junction nucleotides: 9. From germline, CDR1 is MNHEY and CDR2 SMNVEV (reference sequence). The CDR3 extends over 15 amino acids. CDR3 residues: CASKRTGGLIYEQYF. The CDR3 DNA reads TGTGCCAGCAAGCGGACAGGGGGCTTGATTTACGAGCAGTACTTC.

The chain recombines TRBV6-5 with TRBJ2-5; unclear D gene. This CDR3 is built from 15 residues. Germline CDR1 reads MNHEY; CDR2 reads SVGAGI. Trimming shortened V by 4 bases and J by 2 bases, and 14 bases separated the two germline ends. CDR3 sequence: CASSSTIQSQETQYF. The CDR3 bases are TGTGCCAGCAGTTCCACAATACAGTCTCAAGAGACCCAGTACTTC.

V is TRBV11-2 and J is TRBJ1-1; D perhaps matches TRBD1 (5 bases). V was cut by 4 bases and J by 8 bases, with 20 bases left in between. CDR3 length: 15 residues. Germline V gene data show CDR1 as SGHAT and CDR2 as FQNNGV. CDR3 residues: CASSSFSPGRAEAFF. In DNA form, the CDR3 reads TGTGCCAGCAGCTCCTTTAGCCCCGGCAGGGCCGAAGCTTTCTTT.

This clone was detected a few times. The chain links TRBV7-9 to TRBJ1-1; no clear D. Deletions cut 5 bases from V and 1 base from J, with 8 bases between. The CDR3 sequence is 13 residues long. Germline CDR1 and CDR2: SEHNR and FQNEAQ (reference sequence). The CDR3 DNA reads TGTGCCAGCAGCCAACAGAGGAACACTGAAGCTTTCTTT. Translated, it gives CASSQQRNTEAFF. Supplemented by reference TRBV7-9 and TRBJ1-1, the full variable domain reads DTGVSQNPRHKITKRGQNVTFRCDPISEHNRLYWYRQTLGQGPEFLTYFQNEAQLEKSRLLSDRFSAERPKGSFSTLEIQRTEQGDSAMYLCASSQQRNTEAFFGQGTRLTVV.

V is TRBV5-6 and J is TRBJ2-7; TRBD1 aligns across 7 bases. The junction had 9 bases not matched to a gene; V was cut back by 1 base and J by 5 bases. Germline assignment: CDR1 SGHDT and CDR2 YYEEEE. The length of the CDR3 is 15 residues. The CDR3 spells CASSLSLTGFDEQYF. CDR3 coding DNA: TGTGCCAGCAGCTTGAGCTTGACAGGGTTTGACGAGCAGTACTTC.

The chain links TRBV6-6 to TRBJ1-1, with D possibly TRBD1 on 6 matching bases. Between the trimmed V and J ends, which lost 1 base and 3 bases, there was a span of 12 bases. Germline loops: CDR1 MNHNY, CDR2 SVGAGI (reference sequence). The CDR3 extends over 15 amino acids. CDR3 region: CASSYLGGADTEAFF. DNA for the CDR3: TGTGCCAGCAGTTACTTAGGGGGGGCGGACACTGAAGCTTTCTTT.

The gene calls are TRBV12-3 or TRBV12-4 and TRBJ2-2; no clear D gene. Trimming cost V 1 base and J 5 bases, with 5 bases left between them. The CDR3 consists of 13 residues. CDR3 nucleotides: TGTGCCAGCAGTTTAGGAGAAACCGGGGAGCTGTTTTTT. Residues: CASSLGETGELFF.

The rearrangement joins TRBV5-1 to TRBJ2-1; 7 nucleotides align to TRBD2. CDR1 and CDR2 (germline): SGHRS, YFSETQ. The junction had 9 bases not matched to a gene; V was cut back by 3 bases and J by 6 bases. This CDR3 region has 15 residues. This CDR3 is CASSSGLPAVNEQFF. The CDR3, as DNA: TGCGCCAGCAGCTCGGGACTACCAGCCGTCAATGAGCAGTTCTTC.

This chain connects TRBV7-2 to TRBJ2-1; 7 bases agree with TRBD2. The CDR3 spans 13 residues. V lost 5 bases, J lost 12 bases, and 10 bases stayed unmatched. CDR1 SGHTA and CDR2 FQGNSA come from the germline V gene. This chain's CDR3 is CASSPSGWGGQFF. DNA of the CDR3: TGTGCCAGCAGCCCTTCAGGGTGGGGGGGGCAGTTCTTC.

The chain couples TRBV20-1 to TRBJ1-1; no firm D call. Germline V gene lookup returns CDR1 DFQATT and CDR2 SNEGSKA (reference sequence). This CDR3 is built from 11 residues. Trimming shortened V by 1 base and J by 7 bases, and 7 bases separated the two germline ends. CDR3 nucleotide sequence: TGCAGTGCTAGAGTAGCCAGTGAAGCTTTCTTT. Encoded protein: CSARVASEAFF.

This chain uses TRBV7-9 with TRBJ1-2, with 9 bases fitting TRBD1. J gave up 4 bases and V 1 base, and 7 bases lay outside the gene matches. Germline loops: CDR1 SEHNR, CDR2 FQNEAQ (reference sequence). This CDR3 region has 16 residues. The CDR3 spells CASSLGNRGRPYGYTF. CDR3 in DNA: TGTGCCAGCAGCTTAGGGAACAGGGGGCGACCCTATGGCTACACCTTC.

The genes are TRBV11-3 and TRBJ1-3, with 7 positions matching TRBD1. Germline loops: CDR1 SGHNT, CDR2 YENEEA. V shed 5 bases and J 3 bases; nucleotides not matched to a gene: 7. The CDR3 runs to 15 residues. CDR3 nucleotides: TGTGCCAGCAGCGGAAGACAGGGTCTTGGAAACACCATATATTTT. Amino acids: CASSGRQGLGNTIYF.

This rearrangement joins TRBV7-2 to TRBJ1-6; the D gene is possibly TRBD1 (6 bases). CDR1 is SGHTA, CDR2 FQGNSA, per germline. V was pared by 5 bases and J by 9 bases, with 14 bases between. The CDR3 contains 14 residues. The CDR3 sequence is CASSPTGLSSPLHF. The CDR3 bases are TGTGCCAGCAGCCCAACAGGGTTGAGTTCACCCCTCCACTTT.

The rearrangement links TRBV27 to TRBJ2-1; the D is unclear. Trimming left V 5 bases short and J 0 bases short, with 8 bases between. This CDR3 spans 14 amino acids. Germline CDR1 and CDR2: MNHEY and SMNVEV (reference sequence). The DNA of the CDR3 is TGTGCCAGCAGTATAAGCCGCTCCTACAATGAGCAGTTCTTC. Translated, it gives CASSISRSYNEQFF.

This clone was recorded only once. V gene TRBV5-6 combines with J gene TRBJ2-7; TRBD1 agrees at 10 bases. The CDR3 sequence is 18 residues long. V was clipped by 4 bases and J by 3 bases; unmatched bases: 16. From germline, CDR1 is SGHDT and CDR2 YYEEEE. The CDR3 protein is CASSGIGQGVTSFYEQYF. CDR3 in DNA: TGTGCCAGCAGCGGTATCGGACAGGGGGTTACCTCTTTCTACGAGCAGTACTTC.

The chain is built from TRBV11-2 and TRBJ1-4, with D possibly being TRBD1 (6 bases). Trimming took 5 bases from V and 8 from J, leaving 15 bases between them. The germline V gene has CDR1 SGHAT and CDR2 FQNNGV. CDR3 size: 14 residues. CDR3 nucleotides: TGTGCCAGCAGCCCGGGACAAAGAGGGGAAAAACTGTTTTTT. It specifies CASSPGQRGEKLFF.

The chain employs TRBV10-2 and TRBJ1-1, with D perhaps TRBD1 (5 bases). The CDR3 covers 12 residues. Per germline, CDR1 WSHSY and CDR2 SAAADI. Trimming left V 5 bases short and J 8 bases short, with 12 bases between. The CDR3 sequence is CASSLGAQEAFF. CDR3 bases: TGCGCCAGCAGTCTAGGGGCCCAAGAAGCTTTCTTT.

The chain employs TRBV19 and TRBJ1-5; TRBD1 matches at 7 bases. CDR3 size: 19 residues. Germline assignment: CDR1 LNHDA and CDR2 SQIVND (reference sequence). Trimming took 4 bases from V and 0 from J; bases not matched to a gene: 15. The CDR3 DNA follows: TGTGCCAGTAGTACGAGATTAGGGGACAGACCCTATAGCAATCAGCCCCAGCATTTT. Its protein is CASSTRLGDRPYSNQPQHF.

J is TRBJ1-4 and V is TRBV7-8, with 7 bases lining up with TRBD1. Germline lookup yields CDR1 SGHVS and CDR2 FQNEAQ. The CDR3 covers 14 residues. The V gene end was trimmed by 5 bases and the J gene end by 7 bases; junction bases not matched to a gene: 7. The CDR3 here is CASSEGGAGEKLFF. For the CDR3, the DNA is TGTGCCAGCAGCGAAGGGGGCGCGGGTGAAAAACTGTTTTTT.

This chain links TRBV6-6 with TRBJ1-5; 7 bases are shared with TRBD1. V trimming: 5 bases; J trimming: 2 bases; junction bases outside the gene matches: 6. Germline assignment: CDR1 MNHNY and CDR2 SVGAGI (reference sequence). The CDR3 runs 15 residues. The CDR3 loop reads CASSGRDRGNQPQHF. Here the CDR3 DNA reads TGTGCCAGCAGTGGCCGGGACAGAGGCAATCAGCCCCAGCATTTT.

The rearrangement links TRBV11-3 to TRBJ2-7; D might be TRBD2 (6 bases). The CDR3 consists of 12 residues. Germline V gives CDR1 SGHNT, CDR2 YENEEA. Trimming left V 3 bases short and J 3 bases short, with 6 bases between. CDR3 sequence (DNA): TGTGCCAGCAGCTTCGGGGGCTACGAGCAGTACTTC. Translating gives CASSFGGYEQYF.